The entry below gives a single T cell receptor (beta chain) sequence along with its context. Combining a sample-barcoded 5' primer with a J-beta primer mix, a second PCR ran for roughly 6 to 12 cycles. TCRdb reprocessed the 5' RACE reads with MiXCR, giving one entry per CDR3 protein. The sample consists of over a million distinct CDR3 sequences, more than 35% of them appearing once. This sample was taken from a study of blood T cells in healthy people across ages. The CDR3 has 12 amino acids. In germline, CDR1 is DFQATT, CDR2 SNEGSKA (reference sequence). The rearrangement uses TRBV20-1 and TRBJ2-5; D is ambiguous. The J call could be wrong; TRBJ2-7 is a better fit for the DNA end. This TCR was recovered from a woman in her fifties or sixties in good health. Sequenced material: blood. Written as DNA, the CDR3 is TGCAGTGCCTGTTATTCCTCTGACGAGCAGTACTTC. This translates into CSACYSSDEQYF.